The present T cell receptor beta chain was sequenced within a study of regulatory T cells in long-lasting Graves disease. The CDR3 is 15 residues long. V was cut by 0 bases and J by 1 base, with 8 bases left in between. Germline CDR1 reads MNHEY; CDR2 reads SVGEGT. The sample's time point: newly diagnosed GD, antithyroid drugs for less than 3 months. PBMC RNA served as the TCR library source. To make TCR beta libraries, researchers used iRepertoire HTBI primers and Arm-PCR of CDR3 regions. TCRdb recomputed calls from the multiplex PCR reads with MiXCR, one row per CDR3 protein. The profile shows about half a million distinct CDR3 sequences, around 11% of them singletons. These data were also reused for a study on T cells in Graves' hyperthyroidism and ophthalmopathy. That paper states: Based on clinical symptoms, serum thyroxine and TRAb, thyroid ultrasound and orbital computed tomography, diagnoses were reached. A model built on 13 V-J features separated ophthalmopathy from stable hyperthyroidism.

The sequences come from peripheral blood mononuclear cells (PBMCs), collected at new diagnosis, from a patient treated with antithyroid drugs. The TCR originated in a woman in her thirties with Graves disease. The rearrangement joins TRBV6-2 or TRBV6-3 to TRBJ2-3; D gene uncertain. CDR3 nucleotide sequence: TGTGCCAGCAGTTACTCTGCGCAAGGCACAGATACGCAGTATTTT. This codes for CASSYSAQGTDTQYF.